This entry features one T cell receptor beta chain sequence. This entry belongs to a study of blood T cell repertoires in COVID-19. Method: immunoSEQ multiplex PCR; TCRdb's copy keeps in-frame clones and lacks some. The data contain about 300,000 clones, roughly 83% of them singletons. The sequencing sample was made of peripheral blood. The clonotype was recovered from a woman aged 45-65 years with acute or convalescent COVID-19.

As DNA, the CDR3 is TGTGCCAGCTCACCAGGCGGGGAGACTGAAGCTTTCTTT. Protein sequence: CASSPGGETEAFF. The V gene is TRBV18, the J gene TRBJ1-1, with no clear D. V was cut by 2 bases and J by 5 bases, with 9 bases left in between. The germline V gene has CDR1 KGHSH and CDR2 LQKENI. This CDR3 has 13 residues.